This T cell receptor (beta chain) was recovered during a study of T cells in women clearing cervical HPV infection. In the study overall: Women with histologically confirmed HPV16-related CIN3 or worse, 2 with invasive cancer, served as cases. The study's findings and limits: Effector/memory and HPV-specific T cells were not isolated, and association timing is unknown.

Germline V CDR1 and CDR2: MNHEY, SVGEGT. The CDR3 extends over 14 amino acids. In regard to this clone: The target antigen is unknown. Read coverage stops 3 residues before the CDR3 terminus; the germline J gene supplies the remainder.

Some clones are missing from TCRdb's copy, which holds only in-frame ones; the method was immunoSEQ multiplex PCR. The sample holds tens of thousands of clones. What was sequenced was blood buffy coat. The V gene is TRBV6-2 or TRBV6-3, the J gene TRBJ1-2; no firm D call. This receptor was obtained from a woman aged 18 to 75 with a cervical HPV16 infection that either progressed to CIN3+ or cleared (not recorded which). The CDR3 bases that were read are TGTGCCAGCACAGACACCTTAAGCTCCTACGAC. It translates to CASTDTLSSYD. In full, the CDR3 reads CASTDTLSSYDYTF.